The 5 T cell receptor beta chains listed next were all sequenced from one sample in a study of identical twins. TCRdb recomputed calls from the 5' RACE reads with MiXCR, one row per CDR3 protein. The profile covers 350,000 to 600,000 distinct CDR3 sequences, with 14% appearing a single time and 0.5% to 0.65% taken by the ten largest. This sample also belongs to another study, concerning yellow fever vaccine responses in identical twins.

Specimen: CD4+ T cells sorted from blood. The receptors originated from a young woman in good health.

The chain joins TRBV11-2 to TRBJ2-1; TRBD1 or TRBD2 may be the D gene (6 bases each). Deletions cut 6 bases from V and 5 bases from J, with 26 bases between. From germline, CDR1 is SGHAT and CDR2 FQNNGV. The CDR3 has 18 amino acids. As DNA, the CDR3 is TGTGCCAGCAGAAAAGTGGGGACTCAGGGGTCCATCGACAATGAGCAGTTCTTC. Amino acid sequence: CASRKVGTQGSIDNEQFF.

The chain joins TRBV7-2 to TRBJ1-1; unclear D gene. CDR1 and CDR2 from the germline V gene are SGHTA and FQGNSA. The CDR3 extends over 13 amino acids. Trimming left V 10 bases short and J 1 base short, with 13 bases between. The CDR3 protein is CATSDGKNTEAFF. The CDR3 DNA reads TGTGCCACCTCGGACGGGAAGAACACTGAAGCTTTCTTT.

This clonotype came up once. The rearrangement links TRBV20-1 to TRBJ2-1; D gene unclear. The CDR3 runs 13 residues. V gave up 3 bases and J gave up 0 bases, with 6 bases separating them. Per germline, CDR1 DFQATT and CDR2 SNEGSKA (reference sequence). In nucleotides, the CDR3 is TGCAGTGCTAGTAAGGACTCCTACAATGAGCAGTTCTTC. Translation: CSASKDSYNEQFF.

The chain uses TRBV28 and TRBJ2-4, with TRBD1 matching 7 bases. CDR3 length equals 17 residues. Trimming cost V 5 bases and J 0 bases; bases outside gene matches: 10. Germline V gene data show CDR1 as MDHEN and CDR2 as SYDVKM. The CDR3 reads CASSPPQTGKAKNIQYF. CDR3 coding DNA: TGTGCCAGCAGTCCCCCGCAGACAGGGAAAGCCAAAAACATTCAGTACTTC.

This clonotype came up a few times. This chain connects TRBV20-1 to TRBJ1-1, with a possible D match to TRBD1 (5 bases). V was cut by 5 bases and J by 1 base, with 8 bases left in between. Germline CDR1 DFQATT, CDR2 SNEGSKA (reference sequence). This CDR3 region has 12 residues. CDR3 sequence (DNA): TGCAGTGCTGGGGGGTGGAACACTGAAGCTTTCTTT. It is translated as CSAGGWNTEAFF.